Described below is a single TCR beta chain sequence and its context. This entry is derived from a study of cytomegalovirus exposure and HLA in healthy donors. In the PCR, 60 Vbeta and 13 Jbeta primers were used. Profiling relied on immunoSEQ multiplex PCR, and the TCRdb table lists in-frame clones only, not all of them. The sample lists about 140,000 clones; around 82% were seen once. This TCR came from a man in his fifties or sixties in good health and CMV-seronegative. Sequenced: PBMCs.

The CDR3 spells CASSWQGAQRETQYF. The CDR3 DNA reads as TGTGCCAGTAGTTGGCAGGGGGCTCAGCGAGAGACCCAGTACTTC. The chain links TRBV19 to TRBJ2-5; 8 bases are a match to TRBD1. V lost 5 bases, J lost 4 bases, and 9 bases stayed unmatched. The CDR3 is 15 amino acids. The germline V gene has CDR1 LNHDA and CDR2 SQIVND (reference sequence).